The clone carrying this T cell receptor (beta chain) was seen a handful of times. Per the original data handling: Reference gene primer amplification in the assay estimated nucleated cell counts. The method was immunoSEQ multiplex PCR; TCRdb's version includes in-frame clones alone and lacks a portion of them. The DNA was the basis for D and trimming; V, J and clone size are from that table. The data hold around 330,000 clones, with 70% to 90% observed a single time. These data originate in a study of blood T cell repertoires in COVID-19. Study-level background: Samples representing acute and convalescent COVID-19 were sourced from the United States, Italy and Spain.

Sequences were obtained from peripheral blood. The sequence was collected from a woman aged 50 to 60 with active or convalescent COVID-19.

The CDR3 reads CASSPTILTGGFSGNTIYF. As DNA, the CDR3 is TGTGCCAGCTCGCCGACCATCCTGACAGGGGGGTTCTCTGGAAACACCATATATTTT. The rearrangement joins TRBV18 to TRBJ1-3; 9 bases are a match to TRBD1. The junction had 15 bases not matched to a gene; V was cut back by 6 bases and J by 0 bases. Germline loops: CDR1 KGHSH, CDR2 LQKENI. The CDR3 covers 19 residues.